This T cell receptor (beta chain) was captured in a study of molecular identifiers for immune sequencing clone quantification. Study outcomes and limitations: Clones carrying above 20 RNA copies accounted for over 98% of effector molecules, under 1% in naive cells. Barcode sharing among identical TCR molecules could make large clones appear smaller.

This clonotype came up many times. Its antigen is not known. With 10%, 30% or 50% of RNA, roughly 17,000 to 1,000,000 naive CD8 T cells were sequenced. TCR libraries were built in bulk with a published protocol and specific TCR primers. MiXCR, applied by TCRdb to the PCR reads, yields one record per CDR3 protein. The repertoire holds some 650,000 distinct CDR3 sequences, with about 20% as singletons. V dropped 5 bases and J dropped 0 bases, with 16 bases sitting between them. The CDR3 is made up of 16 amino acids. Germline V gives CDR1 MDHEN, CDR2 SYDVKM. The receptor was isolated from a human donor in good health. Some libraries in this study had Jurkat cell RNA spiked in. This rearrangement joins TRBV28 to TRBJ1-1, with D unclear. Sequencing used naive CD8+ T cells from blood, with Jurkat cell RNA spiked in. Noted subset: FACS-sorted CD8+CD4-CCR7+CD45RA+ naive T cells. The CDR3 DNA reads TGTGCCAGCAGTCAACTCCAACGGGCGGTGAACACTGAAGCTTTCTTT. This sequence encodes CASSQLQRAVNTEAFF. Full variable domain (outside the CDR3, taken from reference TRBV28 and TRBJ1-1): DVKVTQSSRYLVKRTGEKVFLECVQDMDHENMFWYRQDPGLGLRLIYFSYDVKMKEKGDIPEGYSVSREKKERFSLILESASTNQTSMYLCASSQLQRAVNTEAFFGQGTRLTVV.